This TCR beta chain was documented in a study of graft-versus-host responses after intestinal transplantation. Notes on the study in general: Recipient bone marrow held GvH clones, some seen earlier in ileum or blood.

CDR1 is MNHNS, CDR2 SASEGT, per germline. The CDR3 extends over 18 amino acids. Trimming cost V 4 bases and J 8 bases, with 24 bases left between them. As to this clone: Its specificity is unknown.

Here immunoSEQ multiplex PCR was the method, and the copy in TCRdb shows in-frame clones only, minus some. Of roughly 93,000 clones listed, about 93% are singletons. The sequence was obtained from a human donor who received an intestinal transplant. The V and J genes are TRBV6-1 and TRBJ1-6; D remains ambiguous. This specimen consisted of unstimulated CD8+ T cells sorted from spleen or lymph node cells, obtained before intestinal transplant. DNA of the CDR3: TGTGCCAGCAGTGGGGTTCACATGCCGCTGGAACTAGATTCACCCCTCCACTTT. Translation: CASSGVHMPLELDSPLHF.